This T cell receptor (beta chain) emerged from a study of blood T cell repertoires in COVID-19. Study-level information: The United States, Italy and Spain were the sources of the acute and convalescent COVID-19 samples. PBMCs, B-cell-depleted T cells, or T cells were the source of the cDNA or gDNA that made up the material.

The sample holds a few counts of this clone. Generated by immunoSEQ multiplex PCR, the TCRdb table keeps only in-frame clones and is missing some. The table includes about 210,000 clones, 88% detected once. This CDR3 has 14 residues. Germline values: CDR1 LNHDA, CDR2 SQIVND (reference sequence). With 7 bases clipped from V and 2 bases from J, the junction kept 4 bases outside the gene matches. Specimen: peripheral blood. This chain uses TRBV19 with TRBJ1-2; TRBD1 matches at 10 bases. The clonotype comes from a middle-aged man with acute or convalescent COVID-19. The CDR3 protein is CASNTGQGNYGYTF. In DNA form, the CDR3 reads TGTGCCAGTAACACGGGACAGGGGAACTATGGCTACACCTTC.